The 9 T cell receptor beta chains in this list originate from one sample, sequenced in a study of cytomegalovirus exposure and HLA in healthy donors. In the PCR, 60 Vbeta and 13 Jbeta primers were used. Profiled with immunoSEQ multiplex PCR; TCRdb holds only in-frame clones, not every one. The sample records around 150,000 clones, 65% to 70% being singletons. Sequencing was done on a sample of PBMCs. The receptors shown here come from a human donor in good health.

V is TRBV28 and J is TRBJ2-3; the match to TRBD2 covers 14 bases. With 6 bases clipped from V and 3 bases from J, the junction kept 11 bases outside the gene matches. The CDR3 spans 18 residues. CDR1 is MDHEN, CDR2 SYDVKM, per germline. The CDR3, as DNA: TGTGCCAGCAGGAACGCCGGGACTAGCGGGAGTATAACAGATACGCAGTATTTT. Translated: CASRNAGTSGSITDTQYF.

The rearrangement joins TRBV6-1 to TRBJ1-1; D might be TRBD1 (5 bases). The CDR3 totals 11 residues. Trimming removed 6 bases at V and 8 bases at J, with 10 bases between. CDR1 MNHNS and CDR2 SASEGT come from the germline V gene. The DNA for the CDR3 is TGTGCCAGCAGCTATACAGGAGAAGCTTTCTTT. Amino acid sequence: CASSYTGEAFF.

This chain links TRBV9 with TRBJ2-5; tentative D call: TRBD2 (6 bases). The ends were cut back, 0 bases at V and 3 bases at J, with 12 bases in the middle. Germline-derived CDR1 and CDR2 are SGDLS and YYNGEE. This CDR3 region has 15 residues. CDR3: CASSVATGEEETQYF. The CDR3 DNA reads as TGTGCCAGCAGCGTAGCGACGGGAGAGGAAGAGACCCAGTACTTC.

The CDR3 DNA reads TGTGCCAGTAGTATAGTACTGGGGGCCCACGAGCAGTACTTC. Its translation is CASSIVLGAHEQYF. V is TRBV19 and J is TRBJ2-7, with a possible D match to TRBD1 (6 bases). The CDR3 is 14 residues long. Germline loops: CDR1 LNHDA, CDR2 SQIVND (reference sequence). Trimming took 1 base from V and 5 from J, leaving 12 bases between them.

V is TRBV5-4 and J is TRBJ1-5, with D uncertain. V was trimmed by 0 bases and J by 3 bases, leaving 7 bases between them. Germline V gene sequence: CDR1 SGHNT, CDR2 YYREEE (reference sequence). This CDR3 spans 14 amino acids. Here the CDR3 DNA reads TGTGCCAGCAGCTTGGCCGGGAACAATCAGCCCCAGCATTTT. Its translation is CASSLAGNNQPQHF.

The genes are TRBV19 and TRBJ2-7, with D possibly matching TRBD1 (5 bases). The germline V gene has CDR1 LNHDA and CDR2 SQIVND (reference sequence). This CDR3 comprises 16 residues. V gave up 2 bases and J gave up 1 base, with 15 bases separating them. The CDR3 region is CASSISPDKGSYEQYF. The DNA for the CDR3 is TGTGCCAGTAGTATATCACCGGACAAGGGGTCCTACGAGCAGTACTTC.

This chain links TRBV6-5 with TRBJ2-1; 7 positions match TRBD1. Germline values: CDR1 MNHEY, CDR2 SVGAGI. V trimming: 6 bases; J trimming: 6 bases; junction bases outside the gene matches: 11. This CDR3 contains 15 residues. The CDR3 DNA sequence: TGTGCCAGCAGCTCTGGAAGGGGGCCCCCCAATGAGCAGTTCTTC. It encodes CASSSGRGPPNEQFF.

The rearrangement links TRBV28 to TRBJ2-7; 7 bases match TRBD1. The CDR3 is 18 amino acids. From germline, CDR1 is MDHEN and CDR2 SYDVKM. With V trimmed by 8 bases and J by 6 bases, 25 bases remained unmatched. The CDR3 nucleotides read TGTGCCAGCCCACCTTCATCCGACAGGGCTCACCGGGGTGGCGAGCAGTACTTC. It codes for CASPPSSDRAHRGGEQYF. Filled out from reference TRBV28 and TRBJ2-7, the complete variable domain reads DVKVTQSSRYLVKRTGEKVFLECVQDMDHENMFWYRQDPGLGLRLIYFSYDVKMKEKGDIPEGYSVSREKKERFSLILESASTNQTSMYLCASPPSSDRAHRGGEQYFGPGTRLTVT.

The chain is built from TRBV9 and TRBJ2-2; 8 bases fit TRBD1. The length of the CDR3 is 16 residues. Per the germline V gene, CDR1 is SGDLS and CDR2 is YYNGEE. J gave up 5 bases and V 3 bases, and 9 bases lay outside the gene matches. The CDR3 coding sequence is TGTGCCAGCAGCGCATTCGGACAGGGATCAACCGGGGAGCTGTTTTTT. It encodes CASSAFGQGSTGELFF.